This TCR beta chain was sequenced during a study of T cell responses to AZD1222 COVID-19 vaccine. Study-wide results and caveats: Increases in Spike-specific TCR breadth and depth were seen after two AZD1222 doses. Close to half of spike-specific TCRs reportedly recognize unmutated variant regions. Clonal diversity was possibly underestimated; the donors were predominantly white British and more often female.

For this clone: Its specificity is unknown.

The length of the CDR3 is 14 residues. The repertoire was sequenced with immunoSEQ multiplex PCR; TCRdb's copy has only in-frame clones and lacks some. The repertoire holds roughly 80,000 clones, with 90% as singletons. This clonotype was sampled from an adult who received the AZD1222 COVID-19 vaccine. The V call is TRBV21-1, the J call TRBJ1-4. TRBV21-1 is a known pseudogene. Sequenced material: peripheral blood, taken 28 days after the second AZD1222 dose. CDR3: CASSRVLTNEKLFF. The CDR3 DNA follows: TGTGCCAGCAGCAGGGTCCTAACTAATGAAAAACTGTTTTTT.